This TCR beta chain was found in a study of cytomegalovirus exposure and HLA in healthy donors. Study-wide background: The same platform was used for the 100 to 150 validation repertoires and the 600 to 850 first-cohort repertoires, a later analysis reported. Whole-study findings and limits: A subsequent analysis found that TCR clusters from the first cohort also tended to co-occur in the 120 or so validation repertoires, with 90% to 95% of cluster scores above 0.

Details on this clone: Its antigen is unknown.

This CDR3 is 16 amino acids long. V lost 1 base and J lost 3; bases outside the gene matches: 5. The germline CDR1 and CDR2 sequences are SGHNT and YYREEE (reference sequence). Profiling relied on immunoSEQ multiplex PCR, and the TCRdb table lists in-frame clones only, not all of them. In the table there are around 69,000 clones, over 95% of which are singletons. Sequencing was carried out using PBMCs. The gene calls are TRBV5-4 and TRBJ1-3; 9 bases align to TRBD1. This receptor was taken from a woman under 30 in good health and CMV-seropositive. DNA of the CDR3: TGTGCCAGCAGCTTGAACCGGGACAGGGTTGGAAACACCATATATTTT. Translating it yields CASSLNRDRVGNTIYF.